The 2 T cell receptor beta chains below come from one sample, sequenced in a study of Graves' ophthalmopathy and Graves' hyperthyroidism listed by TCRdb under 2018. The reads were generated on an Illumina HiSeq 2000. TCR beta CDR3 regions were amplified from RNA transcripts for repertoire sequencing. A first-round RT-PCR used HTBI primers with the Qiagen OneStep RT-PCR kit, followed by a second-round multiplex PCR, size selection and purification. TCRdb passed the public sequencing reads through fastp at Q25 and MiXCR, retaining productive beta sequences. Identical CDR3 protein sequences are pooled into one entry, listed with their most common genes and DNA. The sample records more than 1,000,000 distinct CDR3 sequences, less than 45% of which are singletons. More than 9.5% of the sample is in the top ten clones. Sequenced sample: peripheral blood or thyroid tissue (not recorded which). The receptors were sampled from an adult man with Graves' hyperthyroidism.

The rearrangement joins TRBV29-1 to TRBJ2-6; a possible D gene is TRBD1 (6 bases). The CDR3 is 13 amino acids. The V end was cut by 1 base, the J end by 11 bases, with 12 bases between. Per the germline V gene, CDR1 is SQVTM and CDR2 is ANQGSEA. The CDR3 DNA is TGCAGCGTTGAAGGACAGGCGCCCTACGTCCTGACTTTC. Amino acids: CSVEGQAPYVLTF.

This clonotype was found many times. J is TRBJ1-4 and V is TRBV7-2; TRBD1 matches at 7 bases. Per germline, CDR1 SGHTA and CDR2 FQGNSA. V lost 6 bases to trimming and J lost 3 bases; unmatched junction nucleotides: 7. The CDR3 is made up of 15 amino acids. CDR3 sequence (DNA): TGTGCCAGCAGTCCTCTGGGACAGTCTAATGAAAAACTGTTTTTT. It is translated as CASSPLGQSNEKLFF.